This T cell receptor beta chain is from a study of human T cells and chemical hapten exposure. In the study overall: Patch tests containing 0.01% DPC, applied to the upper back, were read at 6 days. General observations from the study: PT1 expanded TCR counts and patch test score correlated positively.

In this sample, this clonotype turned up many times. The antigen is not known. One entry per CDR3 protein, called by TCRdb with MiXCR from the RACE reads. Of approximately 32,000 distinct CDR3 sequences listed, around 6% are singletons. As for time point: patch test 3, about 24 weeks after DPC sensitization. As for treatment: therapeutic diphenylcyclopropenone sensitization with weekly scalp DPC. The material sequenced was whole blood, taken in connection with sensitization to the hapten diphenylcyclopropenone (DPC). The receptor comes from a man younger than 45 with alopecia areata. Some clones in this sample may be carry-over from other donors' samples.

The CDR3 loop reads CASSFWEGQGSYGYTF. The DNA for the CDR3 is TGTGCCAGCAGCTTCTGGGAAGGACAGGGCAGCTATGGCTACACCTTC. The V call is TRBV7-2, the J call TRBJ1-2, with TRBD1 matching 8 bases. Germline V lookup: CDR1 SGHTA, CDR2 FQGNSA. V dropped 3 bases and J dropped 4; count of bases not matched to a gene: 10. The CDR3 length is 16 residues.